A selection of T cell receptor beta chains follows, all from one sample in a study of T cell responses to AZD1222 COVID-19 vaccine. Using immunoSEQ multiplex PCR, the repertoire was profiled, and TCRdb retains in-frame clones only, with some absent. The sample includes approximately 130,000 clones, 86% of them seen just once. The input for sequencing was peripheral blood, taken 28 days after the second AZD1222 dose. Every receptor here comes from an adult who received the AZD1222 COVID-19 vaccine. Each CDR3 is given with its conserved first and last residue. A D gene is named only where the DNA matches it firmly. Size tells how often a clone was seen (once, few, many) or the class of an expanded clone, and some rows leave it out.

clone_size d_call j_call v_call cdr3_nt cdr3_aa
NA NA TRBJ2-7 TRBV7-2 TGTGCCAGCAGCTTAGGGACAGAATTCTACGAGCAGTACTTC CASSLGTEFYEQYF
NA NA TRBJ2-1 TRBV6-5 TGTGCCAGCATCTTTAGGACAGAAGATCGGAATGAGCAGTTCTTC CASIFRTEDRNEQFF
once NA TRBJ1-3 TRBV4-2 TGTGCCAGCAGCCAAGATGGTCGGACATCTGGAAACACCATATATTTT CASSQDGRTSGNTIYF
NA TRBD1 TRBJ2-7 TRBV27 TGTGCCAGCAGCCGAGGGACAGGGATTCCCTACGAGCAGTACTTC CASSRGTGIPYEQYF
NA NA TRBJ1-5 TRBV6-5 TGTGCCAGCAGTTACTCGAGTCGGCAGGGAGATCAGCCCCAGCATTTT CASSYSSRQGDQPQHF
once TRBD2 TRBJ2-1 TRBV30 TGTGCCTGGAGTGTAGCGGGGGCCGGCTACAATGAGCAGTTCTTC CAWSVAGAGYNEQFF
NA NA TRBJ1-6 TRBV6-2/TRBV6-3 TGTGCCAGCAGTTACCCGGGGACGCGGGTCCCCCACTTT CASSYPGTRVPHF
NA TRBD1 TRBJ2-7 TRBV6-5 TGTGCCAGCAGTTACTCGTTTGAGGACAGGGACTACGAGCAGTACTTC CASSYSFEDRDYEQYF
NA NA TRBJ2-3 TRBV19 TGTGCCAGCCCTACGCCGGGGGCCAGCACAGATACGCAGTATTTT CASPTPGASTDTQYF
few NA TRBJ1-2 TRBV27 TGTGCCAGCAGTCCACCCCCCGGGGAGGGCGGCTACACCTTC CASSPPPGEGGYTF
NA TRBD1 TRBJ2-2 TRBV18 TGTGCCAGCTCACCCGGGACAGGGAACACCGGGGAGCTGTTTTTT CASSPGTGNTGELFF
NA NA TRBJ1-4 TRBV15 TGTGCCACCAGCAGAGATCCAGGCTCAACTAATGAAAAACTGTTTTTT CATSRDPGSTNEKLFF
NA NA TRBJ1-2 TRBV5-4 TGTGCCAGCAGCCCAACGCCGCAGAGCCTTGGCTACACCTTC CASSPTPQSLGYTF
NA NA TRBJ1-2 TRBV18 TGTGCCAGCTCACCATGGGAGCGGTATGGCTACACCTTC CASSPWERYGYTF
NA NA TRBJ2-3 TRBV19 TGTGCCAGTAGTCTTAACCCGGGACTCACAGATACGCAGTATTTT CASSLNPGLTDTQYF
NA NA TRBJ2-7 TRBV14 TGTGCCAGCAGCCAACTGTCGACGGTCCACGGGGCCTACGAGCAGTACTTC CASSQLSTVHGAYEQYF
NA NA TRBJ2-1 TRBV5-1 TGCGCCAGCAGCCCCGGCCGGGGGAGCGACAATGAGCAGTTCTTC CASSPGRGSDNEQFF
NA TRBD2 TRBJ2-7 TRBV6-5 TGTGCCAGCAGTTGGACTAGCGGTACCTACGAGCAGTACTTC CASSWTSGTYEQYF
NA NA TRBJ1-2 TRBV28 TGTGCCAGCAGTTTGTTAACATCCAACTATGGCTACACCTTC CASSLLTSNYGYTF
NA TRBD2 TRBJ2-5 TRBV4-1 TGCGCCAGCAGCCAAGGGCTAGCGGGTCTCCCGGGGGCCCAGTACTTC CASSQGLAGLPGAQYF
NA TRBD1 TRBJ1-2 TRBV6-1 TGTGCCAGCAGTGAAGTGGGGACAGGGGGGGACTATGGCTACACCTTC CASSEVGTGGDYGYTF
few NA TRBJ1-1 TRBV5-1 TGCGCCAGCAGCCCTCGGGGGCCGGGAAGCACTGAAGCTTTCTTT CASSPRGPGSTEAFF
NA TRBD1 TRBJ2-3 TRBV5-1 TGCGCCAGCAGTCCGGGACAGAACACAGATACGCAGTATTTT CASSPGQNTDTQYF
NA NA TRBJ2-5 TRBV4-1 TGCGCCAGCAGCCAAGACCGGGCCTCCGAAGAGACCCAGTACTTC CASSQDRASEETQYF
NA TRBD1 TRBJ1-6 TRBV6-6 TGTGCCAGCAGCCCGACAGGGGAAGGATTTTCACCCCTCCACTTT CASSPTGEGFSPLHF
NA NA TRBJ1-1 TRBV21-1 TGTGCCACCACGTATCGGGTAGGACGGAGCAAATCAACTAACACTGAAGCTTTCTTT CATTYRVGRSKSTNTEAFF
NA NA TRBJ1-6 TRBV12-3/TRBV12-4 TGTGCCAGCATGCGGGACCGGGATTCACCCCTCCACTTT CASMRDRDSPLHF
NA NA TRBJ1-6 TRBV3-1/TRBV3-2 TGTGCCAGCAGCCTTGGACGGGACTATAATTCACCCCTCCACTTT CASSLGRDYNSPLHF
NA NA TRBJ2-3 TRBV3-1/TRBV3-2 TGTGCCAGCAGCCAAGAATTCGCCCAGACTTCAAGGGGTACAGATACGCAGTATTTT CASSQEFAQTSRGTDTQYF
NA TRBD1 TRBJ1-5 TRBV6-5 TGTGCCAGCAGAGACAGGGGGCGCGAAGCCCAGCATTTT CASRDRGREAQHF
NA NA TRBJ2-2 TRBV7-2 TGTGCCAGCAGCTTTGACTACTCCGGGGAGCTGTTTTTT CASSFDYSGELFF
NA NA TRBJ2-5 TRBV7-8 TGTGCCAGCAGCTTAGGACGGCGGCCACAAGAGACCCAGTACTTC CASSLGRRPQETQYF
NA NA TRBJ1-4 TRBV5-1 TGCGCCAGCAGCCCCGTCCGAGAGTCTGAAAAACTGTTTTTT CASSPVRESEKLFF
NA NA TRBJ2-5 TRBV18 TGTGCCAGCTCACCACGGGGAGAGACCCAGTACTTC CASSPRGETQYF
NA NA TRBJ1-2 TRBV2 TGTGCCAGCAGTGACAGGAAAACTAACTATGGCTACACCTTC CASSDRKTNYGYTF
NA NA TRBJ2-5 TRBV7-6 TGTGCCAGCAGTTATGCGGTCCAGGCGGGTCCGAGTGAGGAGACCCAGTACTTC CASSYAVQAGPSEETQYF
NA TRBD1 TRBJ1-1 TRBV4-1 TGCGCCAGCAGCCAACCTGGGGACAGGGTGATGAACACTGAAGCTTTCTTT CASSQPGDRVMNTEAFF
NA NA TRBJ2-2 TRBV5-6 TGTGCCAGCAGCTTGCCGCTGACGGTAAACACCGGGGAGCTGTTTTTT CASSLPLTVNTGELFF
once NA TRBJ1-2 TRBV4-2 TGTGCCAGCAGCCAAGACAGGACCAGGTTGAGCTATGGCTACACCTTC CASSQDRTRLSYGYTF